A selection of T cell receptor beta chains follows, all from one sample in a study of T-cell reconstitution after alpha-beta-depleted transplantation in children. TCRdb analysed the PCR reads with MiXCR anew, one entry per CDR3 protein. The sample gives fewer than 550,000 distinct CDR3 sequences, roughly 10% of which show up once; 14% is in the top ten. Specimen: PBMCs, mostly from graft donor cells, collected 180 days after TCRalphabeta/CD19-depleted stem cell transplant. These receptors originate from a female patient aged 2-10 years who had a stem cell transplant for aplastic anemia, so the T cells may come from the graft donor. The CDR3 runs from the conserved cysteine through the conserved F or W. A D gene is named only where the DNA matches it firmly. Clone size, where shown, is once, few, many, or a class for clones that have expanded.

v_call	d_call	j_call	clone_size	cdr3_nt	cdr3_aa
TRBV4-1	TRBD2	TRBJ2-1	few	TGCGCCAGCAGCCAAGATCCAGCTAGCGGGAGCTCCTACAATGAGCAGTTCTTC	CASSQDPASGSSYNEQFF
TRBV12-3/TRBV12-4	-	TRBJ1-5	few	TGTGCCAGCAGTCACCTCTCTGCGCCCCAGCATTTT	CASSHLSAPQHF
TRBV11-1	TRBD1	TRBJ1-2	-	TGTGCCAGCAGCTTAGCCCCGGGACAGGGAGGGAAAAGCTATGGCTACACCTTC	CASSLAPGQGGKSYGYTF
TRBV7-2	TRBD1	TRBJ1-3	few	TGTGCCAGCAGCTCCGACAGGGGTGGAAACACCATATATTTT	CASSSDRGGNTIYF
TRBV10-3	-	TRBJ2-1	few	TGTGCCGCCGGGGCCCAGGGCAATGAGCAGTTCTTC	CAAGAQGNEQFF
TRBV10-3	TRBD1	TRBJ2-7	-	TGTGCCATCAGTGAGGCGGACAGGGGGAGCTACGAGCAGTACTTC	CAISEADRGSYEQYF
TRBV11-1	TRBD1	TRBJ2-4	-	TGTGCCAGCAGTCCCCGATCCGGGACAGGGAGGGCCAAAAACATTCAGTACTTC	CASSPRSGTGRAKNIQYF
TRBV5-1	TRBD2	TRBJ2-3	few	TGCGCCAGCAGTAAAACAGAGAGCGGGAGATTGGTGGGTAGCACAGATACGCAGTATTTT	CASSKTESGRLVGSTDTQYF
TRBV28	TRBD1	TRBJ2-1	few	TGTGCCAGCAGCACCACAGACAGGGTGGGCAATGAGCAGTTCTTC	CASSTTDRVGNEQFF
TRBV12-3/TRBV12-4	-	TRBJ1-2	many	TGTGCCAGCAGACCGACAGGAAGCAACTATGGCTACACCTTC	CASRPTGSNYGYTF
TRBV10-3	-	TRBJ2-4	-	TGTGCCATCAGCGGGACATCAGGGAACATTCAGTACTTC	CAISGTSGNIQYF
TRBV28	-	TRBJ1-2	few	TGTGCCAGCAGTCCTCAAGCAGTCCTTGGCTACACCTTC	CASSPQAVLGYTF
TRBV6-6	-	TRBJ1-2	many	TGTGCCAGCAACCAAGGGGCTAACTATGGCTACACCTTC	CASNQGANYGYTF
TRBV20-1	TRBD1	TRBJ1-6	-	TGCAGTGCTAGTGTAACCCGACAGGGGCGCTCACCCCTCCACTTT	CSASVTRQGRSPLHF
TRBV15	-	TRBJ2-5	few	TGTGCCACCAGGGCGGTTCGCGAGACCCAGTACTTC	CATRAVRETQYF
TRBV20-1	TRBD2	TRBJ2-4	many	TGCAGTGCTAGCGGGAGGTGGGACATTCAGTACTTC	CSASGRWDIQYF
TRBV20-1	TRBD1	TRBJ2-1	-	TGCAGTGCTAGTGGTTCCGGGACAGGGGACAATGAGCAGTTCTTC	CSASGSGTGDNEQFF
TRBV15	-	TRBJ1-2	many	TGTGCCACCAGCAGAGCCCCAGTGGGTTTTCCTAACTATGGCTACACCTTC	CATSRAPVGFPNYGYTF
TRBV4-1	-	TRBJ1-5	few	TGCGCCAGCAGCCAAGAGCAGAACAGCGGTCAGCCCCAGCATTTT	CASSQEQNSGQPQHF
TRBV7-9	-	TRBJ1-1	few	TGTGCCAGCAGCGCGCAGTTCACTGAAGCTTTCTTT	CASSAQFTEAFF
TRBV2	-	TRBJ2-2	few	TGTGCCAGCACCCTGAGTTGGGCCCTCGAGACCGGGGAGCTGTTTTTT	CASTLSWALETGELFF
TRBV7-6	TRBD2	TRBJ2-2	-	TGTGCCAGCAGCCCTCCGCCTAGCGGAGCCCACGGGGAGCTGTTTTTT	CASSPPPSGAHGELFF
TRBV7-9	-	TRBJ2-1	-	TGTGCCAGCAGCCATATGGACCACTTCAATGAGCAGTTCTTC	CASSHMDHFNEQFF
TRBV7-9	-	TRBJ1-3	few	TGTGCCAGCAGCCCACAACTAAACACCATATATTTT	CASSPQLNTIYF
TRBV7-2	-	TRBJ1-5	-	TGTGCCAGCAGCTTAGACGGGGGGCCTTATCAGCCCCAGCATTTT	CASSLDGGPYQPQHF
TRBV20-1	-	TRBJ2-1	-	TGCACTGCTCTTAAGGGGGGCTACAATGAGCAGTTCTTC	CTALKGGYNEQFF
TRBV12-3/TRBV12-4	-	TRBJ2-5	many	TGTGCCAGCAGTGACTCGAGGACGAAAAGGGAGACCCAGTACTTC	CASSDSRTKRETQYF
TRBV14	-	TRBJ2-5	-	TGTGCCAGCAGCCTGGGGAGCTACGCTCGCGGGACCCAGTACTTC	CASSLGSYARGTQYF
TRBV7-2	-	TRBJ2-3	few	TGTGCCAGCAGCTTGGGCGGGAAGGATACGCAGTATTTT	CASSLGGKDTQYF
TRBV7-2	-	TRBJ2-1	-	TGTGCCAGCAGCTATCTCCGGTGGATCGCCTACAATGAGCAGTTCTTC	CASSYLRWIAYNEQFF
TRBV4-3	-	TRBJ1-5	-	TGCGCCAGCAGCCAAGATGACCGGGACAGCAATCAGCCCCAGCATTTT	CASSQDDRDSNQPQHF
TRBV7-9	-	TRBJ2-7	few	TGTGCCAGCACCCGGTGGGAGGACGAGCAGTACTTC	CASTRWEDEQYF
TRBV30	-	TRBJ2-3	-	TGTGCCTGGAGTGTACTTAGGACCACAGATACGCAGTATTTT	CAWSVLRTTDTQYF
TRBV12-3/TRBV12-4	-	TRBJ1-2	few	TGTGCCAGCACGACCCCTAACTATGGCTACACCTTC	CASTTPNYGYTF
TRBV5-1	TRBD2	TRBJ2-1	few	TGCGCCAGCAGCTCACTAGCGGGAACCTACAATGAGCAGTTCTTC	CASSSLAGTYNEQFF
TRBV9	-	TRBJ2-3	many	TGTGCCAGCAGCGTAGATGGCACAGATACGCAGTATTTT	CASSVDGTDTQYF
TRBV20-1	TRBD2	TRBJ2-3	-	TGCAGTGCAGGCGGGAGGGCCCCAGATACGCAGTATTTT	CSAGGRAPDTQYF
TRBV20-1	TRBD1	TRBJ2-7	-	TGCAGTGCTGGGGTGGGACAGGACTACGAGCAGTACTTC	CSAGVGQDYEQYF
TRBV7-9	-	TRBJ1-1	-	TGTGCCAGCAGCTTAGTGGCCACTAACACTGAAGCTTTCTTT	CASSLVATNTEAFF
TRBV20-1	TRBD2	TRBJ2-6	few	TGCAGTGCACGACTAGCGGGAGGTTCTGGGGCCAACGTCCTGACTTTC	CSARLAGGSGANVLTF
TRBV12-3/TRBV12-4	TRBD2	TRBJ2-5	many	TGTGCCAGCAGTCTAGCGGGGAGGGATCAAGAGACCCAGTACTTC	CASSLAGRDQETQYF
TRBV9	TRBD1	TRBJ1-1	-	TGTGCCAGCAGCGATCGACAGGGAGATGAGAACACTGAAGCTTTCTTT	CASSDRQGDENTEAFF
TRBV18	-	TRBJ1-1	few	TGTGCCAGTCAGCGTACACAGGAGAACACTGAAGCTTTCTTT	CASQRTQENTEAFF
TRBV6-5	-	TRBJ1-5	few	TGTGCCAGCAGTTACACTCTCGGGAGCAATCAGCCCCAGCATTTT	CASSYTLGSNQPQHF
TRBV7-2	TRBD1	TRBJ1-2	once	TGTGCCAGCAGCCTTCTACCGGGACAGGGATCCTATGGCGACACCTTC	CASSLLPGQGSYGDTF
TRBV15	-	TRBJ2-2	few	TGTGCCACCAGCAGAGATTCAGGGTCGTTAAACACCGGGGAGCTGTTTTTT	CATSRDSGSLNTGELFF
TRBV9	-	TRBJ2-6	-	TGTGCCAGCAGCGCACGCTCTGGGGCCAACGTCCCGACTTTC	CASSARSGANVPTF
TRBV3-1	TRBD2	TRBJ2-2	few	TGTGCCAGCAGCCACCCGGGACTAGCTCCCGGGGAGCTGTTTTTT	CASSHPGLAPGELFF
TRBV5-1	TRBD1	TRBJ1-1	-	TGCGCCAGCAGTTACCAAGCTGGGCAGGGGGCAAACACTGAAGCTTTCTTT	CASSYQAGQGANTEAFF
TRBV10-3	TRBD2	TRBJ2-1	few	TGTGCCATCAGTGCAACTAGCGGGAGGGCCATGGATGAGCAGTTCTTC	CAISATSGRAMDEQFF
TRBV20-1	-	TRBJ2-3	many	TGCAGTGCTAGCCGGGGCCAGAGCACAGATACGCAGTATTTT	CSASRGQSTDTQYF
TRBV7-8	-	TRBJ2-1	few	TGTGCCAGCAGCTTAGAATTGTGGTTAAATGAGCAGTTCTTC	CASSLELWLNEQFF
TRBV5-1	-	TRBJ2-2	few	TGCGCCAGCAGCTTGAAGGGACCGTACACCGGGGAGCTGTTTTTT	CASSLKGPYTGELFF
TRBV5-1	TRBD1	TRBJ2-5	many	TGCGCCAGCAGCTTAACAGGGGCTCCCCAAGAGACCCAGTACTTC	CASSLTGAPQETQYF
TRBV11-1	-	TRBJ2-7	few	TGTGCCAGCAGCCCCCCCCCGAGAGACGGATTATACGAGCAGTACTTC	CASSPPPRDGLYEQYF
TRBV10-1	-	TRBJ2-1	few	TGCGCCAGCAGTGATCGTGGGTATTGGGACAATGAGCAGTTCTTC	CASSDRGYWDNEQFF
TRBV6-2/TRBV6-3	-	TRBJ2-3	-	TGTGCCAGCCGGGTACCCACAGATACGCAGTATTTT	CASRVPTDTQYF
TRBV23-1	TRBD1	TRBJ2-2	few	TGCGCCAGCAGTCAACGACACAGGGGTAGCCCCGGGGAGCTGTTTTTT	CASSQRHRGSPGELFF
TRBV5-1	TRBD2	TRBJ2-3	-	TGCGCCAGCAGCTTAAGTTCCAGCGGGGACACAGATACGCAGTATTTT	CASSLSSSGDTDTQYF